The entry below gives a single T cell receptor (beta chain) sequence along with its context. The antigen remains undetermined. The naive CD8 subset, CD45RO-negative cells positively selected for CCR7, excluded terminally differentiated effector memory CD45RA+ cells. This entry comes from a study of shared clonotypes between healthy human individuals. Study-level points and caveats: The study found lower generation probabilities in non-shared clonotypes than in those shared by all four donors. Rarefaction showed that sequencing of sorted subsets was incomplete (despite large depth). It was anticipated that sequencing depth would influence how many clonotypes donors shared. Around 5% was the fraction of naive CD4 clonotypes found shared across several donors.

The CDR3 covers 15 residues. V was shortened by 0 bases and J by 1 base, with 9 bases between the two germline ends. Germline V gene data show CDR1 as MNHEY and CDR2 as SVGAGI. Sequenced by immunoSEQ multiplex PCR; TCRdb stores in-frame clones only, minus some. Here the sample spans more than 500,000 clones, about 95% being singletons. The chain uses TRBV6-5 and TRBJ1-2, with a possible D match to TRBD1 (5 bases). The sequencing input was naive CD8+ T cells sorted from blood. This TCR was sampled from a young woman in good health. The CDR3 DNA is TGTGCCAGCAGTTACTCGGAGGGGCTTAACTATGGCTACACCTTC. Translated, it gives CASSYSEGLNYGYTF.